Sequencing of this T cell receptor beta chain was carried out in a study of blood T cell repertoires in COVID-19. In the original processing: Using reference gene primer amplification, nucleated cell counts were estimated. TCRdb's table, derived via immunoSEQ multiplex PCR, lists solely in-frame clones and lacks some. V, J and clone size reflect that table, while D and trimming were determined from the DNA. The table records under 300,000 clones, 87% of them present only once. The CDR3 extends over 14 amino acids. The germline V gene encodes CDR1 SGHRS and CDR2 YFSETQ. Germline trimming cut 2 bases from V and 7 bases from J; bases unmatched to any gene: 5.

The clonotype comes from a man in his sixties who had recovered from COVID-19. The specimen was peripheral blood. The chain couples TRBV5-1 to TRBJ2-3; the match to TRBD1 covers 9 bases. CDR3 DNA: TGCGCCAGCAGCTTATTACAGGGGGCAAATACGCAGTATTTT. Translation gives CASSLLQGANTQYF.